Following are 3 T cell receptor beta chains from one sample sequenced in a study of control samples from healthy donors and cancer patients. The data were produced by immunoSEQ multiplex PCR, yet TCRdb's version contains in-frame clones alone and is incomplete. The sample consists of around 100,000 clones, about 90% of them appearing once. The sequenced sample was blood. The receptors stem from a woman in her 50s in good health.

The chain uses TRBV6-5 and TRBJ1-6; no definite D call. Trimming took 2 bases from V and 3 from J, leaving 11 bases between them. Germline values: CDR1 MNHEY, CDR2 SVGAGI. This CDR3 has 16 amino acids. The CDR3 region is CASSYDENNYNSPLHF. The CDR3 nucleotides are TGTGCCAGCAGTTACGACGAAAACAACTATAATTCACCCCTCCACTTT.

The chain employs TRBV19 and TRBJ2-7; TRBD1 agrees at 9 bases. The V segment lost 8 bases and the J segment 2 bases; nucleotides outside the gene matches: 4. From germline, CDR1 is LNHDA and CDR2 SQIVND (reference sequence). The CDR3 sequence is 13 residues long. This chain's CDR3 is CASARQGAYEQYF. Here the CDR3 DNA reads TGTGCCAGTGCCAGACAGGGGGCCTACGAGCAGTACTTC.

The V call is TRBV27, the J call TRBJ2-3; D possibly corresponds to TRBD2 (7 bases). This CDR3 is 15 amino acids long. The V end lost 7 bases, the J end lost 4 bases, and 18 bases lay between the germline ends. Germline CDR1 is MNHEY and CDR2 is SMNVEV (reference sequence). DNA of the CDR3: TGTGCCAGCACCCCTTACGGGGGGCCGGCAGATACGCAGTATTTT. It specifies CASTPYGGPADTQYF.